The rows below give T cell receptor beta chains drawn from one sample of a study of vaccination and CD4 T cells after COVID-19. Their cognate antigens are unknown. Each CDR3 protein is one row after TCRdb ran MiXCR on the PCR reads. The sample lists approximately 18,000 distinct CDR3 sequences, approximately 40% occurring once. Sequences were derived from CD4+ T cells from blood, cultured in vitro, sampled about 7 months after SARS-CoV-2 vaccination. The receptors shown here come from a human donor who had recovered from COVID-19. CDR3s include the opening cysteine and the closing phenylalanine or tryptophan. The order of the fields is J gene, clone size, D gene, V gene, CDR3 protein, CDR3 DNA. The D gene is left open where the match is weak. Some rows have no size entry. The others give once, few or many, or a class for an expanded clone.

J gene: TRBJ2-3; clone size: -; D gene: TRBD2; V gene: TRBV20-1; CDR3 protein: CSASRAGASTDTQYF; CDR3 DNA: TGCAGTGCTTCTAGAGCGGGAGCTAGCACAGATACGCAGTATTTT
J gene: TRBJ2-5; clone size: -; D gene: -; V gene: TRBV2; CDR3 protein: CASSGAQETQYF; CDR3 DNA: TGTGCCAGCAGTGGGGCACAAGAGACCCAGTACTTC
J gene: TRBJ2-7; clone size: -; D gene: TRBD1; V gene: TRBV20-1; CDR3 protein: CSARGGQGPRREQYF; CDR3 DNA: TGCAGTGCTAGGGGGGGACAGGGCCCGCGTCGCGAGCAGTACTTC
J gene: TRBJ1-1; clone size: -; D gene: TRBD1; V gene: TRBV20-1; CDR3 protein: CRITGQRHTEAFF; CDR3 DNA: TGCAGAATAACGGGACAGCGGCACACTGAAGCTTTCTTT
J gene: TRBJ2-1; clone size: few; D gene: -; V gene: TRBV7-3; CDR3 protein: CASSLSVDNEQFF; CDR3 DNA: TGTGCCAGCAGCTTATCAGTAGACAATGAGCAGTTCTTC
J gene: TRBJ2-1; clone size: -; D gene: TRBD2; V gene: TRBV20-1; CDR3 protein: CSAPDPSREGRNEQFF; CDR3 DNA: TGCAGTGCTCCTGACCCTTCTCGGGAGGGCCGAAATGAGCAGTTCTTC
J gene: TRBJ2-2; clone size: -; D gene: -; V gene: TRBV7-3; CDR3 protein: CASSLTLAANTGELFF; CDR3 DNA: TGTGCCAGCAGCTTAACGTTGGCAGCGAACACCGGGGAGCTGTTTTTT
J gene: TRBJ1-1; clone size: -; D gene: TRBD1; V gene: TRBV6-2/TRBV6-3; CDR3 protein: CATRTKPAPVNRGLNTEAFF; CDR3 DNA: TGTGCCACCAGGACCAAACCAGCCCCCGTCAACAGGGGATTGAACACTGAAGCTTTCTTT
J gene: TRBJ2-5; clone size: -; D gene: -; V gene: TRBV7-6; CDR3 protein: CASGMGGNQYF; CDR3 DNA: TGTGCCAGCGGCATGGGTGGAAACCAGTACTTC
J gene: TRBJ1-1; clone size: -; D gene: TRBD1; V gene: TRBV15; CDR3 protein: CATSTGQRDTEAFF; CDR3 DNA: TGTGCCACCAGCACGGGACAGAGGGACACTGAAGCTTTCTTT
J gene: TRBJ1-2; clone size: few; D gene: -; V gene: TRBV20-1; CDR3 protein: CSASPGVFNYGYTF; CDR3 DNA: TGCAGTGCTAGCCCAGGAGTGTTTAACTATGGCTACACCTTC
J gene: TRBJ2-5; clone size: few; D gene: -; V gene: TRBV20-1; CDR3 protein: CSARDLVTRGGETQYF; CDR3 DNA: TGCAGTGCTAGAGATCTAGTGACGAGGGGAGGAGAGACCCAGTACTTC
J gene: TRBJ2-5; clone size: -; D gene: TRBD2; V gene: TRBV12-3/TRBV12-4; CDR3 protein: CASRGTRARETQYF; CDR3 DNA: TGTGCCAGCAGGGGGACTAGAGCACGAGAGACCCAGTACTTC
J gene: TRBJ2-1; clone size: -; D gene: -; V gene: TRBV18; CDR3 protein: CASSPPPSYDEQFF; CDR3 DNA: TGTGCCAGCTCACCACCGCCTTCCTACGATGAGCAGTTCTTC
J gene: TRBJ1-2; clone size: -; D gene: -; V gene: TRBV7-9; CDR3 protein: CASSLESYGYTF; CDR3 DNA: TGTGCCAGCAGCTTAGAGAGCTATGGCTACACCTTC
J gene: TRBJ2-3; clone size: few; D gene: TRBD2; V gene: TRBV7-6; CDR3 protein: CASSLGLAGPTDTQYF; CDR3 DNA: TGTGCCAGCAGCCTGGGACTAGCGGGACCCACAGATACGCAGTATTTT
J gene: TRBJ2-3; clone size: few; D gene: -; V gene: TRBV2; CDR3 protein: CASSYTGSGADTQYF; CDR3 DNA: TGTGCCAGCAGTTATACAGGGTCAGGGGCAGATACGCAGTATTTT
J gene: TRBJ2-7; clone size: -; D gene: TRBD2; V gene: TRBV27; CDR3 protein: CASSRTLTSGGAYEQYF; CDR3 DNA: TGTGCCAGCAGCCGCACCCTAACTAGCGGGGGGGCGTACGAGCAGTACTTC
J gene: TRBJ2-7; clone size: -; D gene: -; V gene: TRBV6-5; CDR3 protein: CASSYFGGIAYEQYF; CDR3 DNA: TGTGCCAGCAGTTACTTCGGCGGAATTGCCTACGAGCAGTACTTC
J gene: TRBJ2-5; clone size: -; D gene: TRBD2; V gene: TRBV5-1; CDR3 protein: CASSLRSTSGGTQYF; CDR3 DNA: TGCGCCAGCAGCTTGAGATCGACTAGCGGGGGGACCCAGTACTTC
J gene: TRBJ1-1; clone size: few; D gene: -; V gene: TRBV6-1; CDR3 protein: CASSRQVYTEAFF; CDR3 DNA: TGTGCCAGCAGCCGACAGGTATACACTGAAGCTTTCTTT
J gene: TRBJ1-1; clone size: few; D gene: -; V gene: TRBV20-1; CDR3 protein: CSANRDMNTEAFF; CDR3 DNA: TGCAGTGCAAACAGGGACATGAACACTGAAGCTTTCTTT
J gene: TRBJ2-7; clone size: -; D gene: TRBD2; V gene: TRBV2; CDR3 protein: CASSERLAGTYEQYF; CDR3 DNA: TGTGCCAGCAGTGAACGCCTAGCGGGGACCTACGAGCAGTACTTC
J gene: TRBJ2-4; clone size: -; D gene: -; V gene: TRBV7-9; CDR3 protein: CASTPGGSAKNIQYF; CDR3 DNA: TGTGCCAGCACCCCAGGCGGGTCTGCCAAAAACATTCAGTACTTC
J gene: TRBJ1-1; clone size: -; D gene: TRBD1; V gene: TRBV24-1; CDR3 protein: CATSDSGTGIADTEAFF; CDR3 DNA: TGTGCCACCAGTGACTCCGGGACAGGGATTGCGGACACTGAAGCTTTCTTT
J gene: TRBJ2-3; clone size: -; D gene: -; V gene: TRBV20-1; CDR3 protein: CSASPPQGADTQYF; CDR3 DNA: TGCAGTGCTAGCCCCCCACAAGGGGCAGATACGCAGTATTTT
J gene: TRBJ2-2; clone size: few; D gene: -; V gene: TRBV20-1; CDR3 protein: CSAVGANTGELFF; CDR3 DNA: TGCAGTGCCGTTGGAGCGAACACCGGGGAGCTGTTTTTT
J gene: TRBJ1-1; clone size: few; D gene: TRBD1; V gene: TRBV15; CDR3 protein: CATSRETGITEAFF; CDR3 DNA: TGTGCCACCAGCAGAGAGACAGGGATTACTGAAGCTTTCTTT
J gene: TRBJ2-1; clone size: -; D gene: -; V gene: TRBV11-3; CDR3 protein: CASSLAPQSSYNEQFF; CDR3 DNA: TGTGCCAGCAGCTTGGCACCCCAGAGCTCCTACAATGAGCAGTTCTTC
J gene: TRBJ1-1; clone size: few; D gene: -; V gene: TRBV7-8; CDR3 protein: CASSLSPGTYTEAFF; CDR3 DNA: TGTGCCAGCAGCTTATCGCCAGGGACGTACACTGAAGCTTTCTTT
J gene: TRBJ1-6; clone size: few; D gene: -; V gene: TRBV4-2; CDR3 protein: CASSKMAGPWDSPLHF; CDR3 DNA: TGTGCCAGCAGCAAAATGGCAGGCCCTTGGGATTCACCCCTCCACTTT
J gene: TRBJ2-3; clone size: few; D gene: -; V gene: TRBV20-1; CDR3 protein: CSANGGSTDTQYF; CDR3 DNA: TGCAGTGCGAACGGTGGGAGCACAGATACGCAGTATTTT
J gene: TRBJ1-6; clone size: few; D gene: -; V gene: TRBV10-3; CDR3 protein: CAISDPQVNSPLHF; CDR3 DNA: TGTGCCATCAGTGATCCGCAGGTGAATTCACCCCTCCACTTT
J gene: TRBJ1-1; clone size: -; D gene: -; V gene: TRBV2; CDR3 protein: CASSLGGRSTEAFF; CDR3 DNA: TGTGCCAGCAGCCTCGGGGGTAGGAGCACTGAAGCTTTCTTT
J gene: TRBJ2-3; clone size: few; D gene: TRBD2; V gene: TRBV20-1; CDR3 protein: CSARSGRTDTQYF; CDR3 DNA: TGCAGTGCTAGGAGCGGGAGGACAGATACGCAGTATTTT
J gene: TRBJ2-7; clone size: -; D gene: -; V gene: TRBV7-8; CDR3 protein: CASSPGGFPYEQYF; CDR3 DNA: TGTGCCAGCAGCCCAGGGGGGTTCCCCTACGAGCAGTATTTC
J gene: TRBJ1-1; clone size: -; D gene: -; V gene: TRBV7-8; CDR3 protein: CASSHPTMNTEAFF; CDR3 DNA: TGTGCCAGCAGCCACCCTACAATGAACACTGAAGCTTTCTTT
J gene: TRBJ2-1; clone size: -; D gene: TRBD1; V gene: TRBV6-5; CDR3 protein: CASSFGRQGYEQFF; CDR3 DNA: TGTGCCAGCAGTTTCGGCCGACAGGGGTATGAGCAGTTCTTC
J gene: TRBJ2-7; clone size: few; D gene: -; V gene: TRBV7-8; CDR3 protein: CASSLRRRSYEQYF; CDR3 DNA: TGTGCCAGCAGCTTAAGACGACGGTCCTACGAGCAGTACTTC
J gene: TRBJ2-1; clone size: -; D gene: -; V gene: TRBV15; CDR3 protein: CATSSEYGAFGGGNEQFF; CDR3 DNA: TGTGCCACCAGCAGCGAATACGGGGCTTTCGGAGGGGGCAATGAGCAGTTCTTC
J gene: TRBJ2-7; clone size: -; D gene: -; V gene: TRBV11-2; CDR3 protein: CASSLIRLVHGYEQYF; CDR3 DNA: TGTGCCAGCAGCTTAATTAGACTCGTCCATGGCTACGAGCAGTACTTC
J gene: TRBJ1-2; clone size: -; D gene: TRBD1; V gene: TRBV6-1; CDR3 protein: CASRRDSNYGYTF; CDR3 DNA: TGTGCCAGCAGAAGGGACAGCAACTATGGCTACACCTTC
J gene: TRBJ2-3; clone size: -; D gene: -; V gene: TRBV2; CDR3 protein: CASRQFTDTQYF; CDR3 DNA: TGTGCCAGCCGACAGTTTACAGATACGCAGTATTTT
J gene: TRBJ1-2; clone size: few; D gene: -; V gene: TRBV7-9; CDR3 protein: CASSSPRPGVRGYTF; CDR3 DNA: TGTGCCAGCAGTTCACCCCGACCGGGAGTGCGTGGCTACACCTTC
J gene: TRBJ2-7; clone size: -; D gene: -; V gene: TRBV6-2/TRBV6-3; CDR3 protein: CASRNRDSFHEQYF; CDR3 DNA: TGTGCCAGCAGGAACCGGGACTCCTTCCACGAGCAGTACTTC
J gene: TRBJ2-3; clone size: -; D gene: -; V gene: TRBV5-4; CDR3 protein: CASSTGAGAPSTDTQYF; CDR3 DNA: TGTGCCAGCAGCACCGGGGCGGGGGCTCCTAGCACAGATACGCAGTATTTT
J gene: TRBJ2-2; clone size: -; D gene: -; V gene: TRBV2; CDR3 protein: CASSDDTGELFF; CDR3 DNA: TGTGCCAGCAGTGATGATACCGGGGAGCTGTTTTTT
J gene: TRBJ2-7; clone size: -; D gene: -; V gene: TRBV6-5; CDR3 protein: CASSSHLGVRAYEQYF; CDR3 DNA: TGTGCCAGCAGTTCCCATCTGGGGGTCAGGGCCTACGAGCAGTACTTC
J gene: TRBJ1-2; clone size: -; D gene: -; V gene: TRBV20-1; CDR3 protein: CSARKGGYGYTF; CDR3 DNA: TGCAGTGCTAGAAAGGGAGGCTATGGCTACACCTTC
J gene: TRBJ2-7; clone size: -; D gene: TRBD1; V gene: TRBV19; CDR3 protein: CASSRDVTGSYEQYF; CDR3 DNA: TGTGCCAGCTCTCGTGATGTGACAGGGTCCTACGAGCAGTACTTC
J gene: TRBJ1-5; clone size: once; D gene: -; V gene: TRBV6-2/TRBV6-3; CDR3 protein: CASSYGVGGGQPQHF; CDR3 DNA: TGTGCCAGCAGTTACGGCGTGGGGGGAGGTCAGCCCCAGCATTTT
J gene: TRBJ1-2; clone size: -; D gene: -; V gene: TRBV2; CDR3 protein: CASRGRGTNYGYTF; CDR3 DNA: TGTGCCAGCCGCGGGCGAGGGACCAACTATGGCTACACCTTC
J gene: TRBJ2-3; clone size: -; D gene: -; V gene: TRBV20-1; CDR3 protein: CSARDPRGDTQYF; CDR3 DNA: TGCAGTGCTAGAGATCCACGGGGAGATACGCAGTATTTT
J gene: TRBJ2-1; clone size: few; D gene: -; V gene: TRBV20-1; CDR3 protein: CSARADMDEQFF; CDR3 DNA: TGCAGTGCTAGAGCTGACATGGATGAGCAGTTCTTC
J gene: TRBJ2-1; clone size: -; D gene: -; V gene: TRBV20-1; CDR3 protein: CSASRGALGNEQFF; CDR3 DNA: TGCAGTGCTAGTCGGGGGGCACTTGGGAATGAGCAGTTCTTC
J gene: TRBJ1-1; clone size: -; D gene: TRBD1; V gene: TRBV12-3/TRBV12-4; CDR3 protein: CASSLSTGGTEAFF; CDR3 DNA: TGTGCCAGCAGTTTGTCAACAGGGGGCACTGAAGCTTTCTTT
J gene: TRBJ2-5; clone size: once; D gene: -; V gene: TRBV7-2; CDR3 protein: CASSLSGHAQYF; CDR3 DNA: TGTGCCAGCAGCTTATCGGGACACGCTCAGTACTTC
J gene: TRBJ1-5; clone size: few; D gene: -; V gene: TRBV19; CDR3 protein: CAGGGSSNQPQHF; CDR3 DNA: TGTGCCGGGGGGGGCAGTAGCAATCAGCCCCAGCATTTT
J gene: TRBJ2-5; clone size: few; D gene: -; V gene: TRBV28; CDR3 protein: CASSSGFVGKETQYF; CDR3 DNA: TGTGCCAGCAGTTCAGGCTTTGTGGGCAAAGAGACCCAGTACTTC
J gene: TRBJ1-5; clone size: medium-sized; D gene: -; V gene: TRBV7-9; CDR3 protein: CASSLFSDQPQHF; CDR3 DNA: TGTGCCAGCAGCTTATTCAGCGATCAGCCCCAGCATTTT